A selection of T cell receptor beta chains follows, all from one sample in a study of blood T cell repertoires in COVID-19. TCRdb's table, derived via immunoSEQ multiplex PCR, lists solely in-frame clones and lacks some. The repertoire consists of 150,000 or so clones, with roughly nine tenths occurring once and the leading ten covering around an eighth. The sample comprised peripheral blood. The receptors come from a man between 18 and 29 years old with COVID-19, enrolled during active disease. Both conserved end residues are part of each CDR3. A D gene is named only where the DNA matches it firmly. Size is omitted from some rows. Given values are once, few, many or a class for expanded clones.

.	TRBV7-2	TRBJ2-7	TRBD2	CASSGTSSYEQYF	TGTGCCAGCAGCGGGACTAGCTCGTACGAGCAGTACTTC
.	TRBV19	TRBJ2-2	.	CASSDPGLVNTGELFF	TGTGCCAGTAGTGACCCTGGACTCGTGAACACCGGGGAGCTGTTTTTT
.	TRBV6-5	TRBJ1-5	.	CASSHGGESNQPQHF	TGTGCCAGCAGCCACGGAGGGGAGAGCAATCAGCCCCAGCATTTT
few	TRBV5-5	TRBJ1-1	TRBD1	CASSLVTGIIMNTEAFF	TGTGCCAGCAGCTTGGTGACAGGGATTATCATGAACACTGAAGCTTTCTTT
.	TRBV9	TRBJ2-3	.	CASSVGGGSTDTQYF	TGTGCCAGCAGCGTAGGCGGAGGCAGCACAGATACGCAGTATTTT
.	TRBV9	TRBJ1-1	.	CASSPRTRAGEAFF	TGTGCCAGCAGCCCAAGGACTCGCGCCGGTGAAGCTTTCTTT
.	TRBV4-1	TRBJ1-2	.	CASSRSRAGNYGYTF	TGCGCCAGCAGCCGTTCCAGGGCGGGAAACTATGGCTACACCTTC
.	TRBV19	TRBJ1-1	.	CASSIVGVGTEAFF	TGTGCCAGTAGTATAGTAGGGGTGGGCACTGAAGCTTTCTTT
.	TRBV9	TRBJ2-1	TRBD2	CASSGYSGEYNEQFF	TGTGCCAGCAGCGGGTACAGCGGGGAGTACAATGAGCAGTTCTTC
.	TRBV28	TRBJ1-1	TRBD1	CASSLSPGGVMNTEAFF	TGTGCCAGCAGTTTATCCCCAGGGGGAGTAATGAACACTGAAGCTTTCTTT
.	TRBV27	TRBJ1-5	TRBD1	CASRISNRGNNQPQHF	TGTGCCAGCAGAATTTCTAACAGGGGGAACAATCAGCCCCAGCATTTT
.	TRBV28	TRBJ2-7	.	CASSLTSSYEQYF	TGTGCCAGCAGTTTGACTAGCTCCTACGAGCAGTACTTC